The 14 T cell receptor beta chains below all came from one sample that was sequenced in a study of blood T cell repertoires in COVID-19. Method: immunoSEQ multiplex PCR; TCRdb's copy keeps in-frame clones and lacks some. Among about 190,000 clones, 82% were seen once, and the ten largest hold around 7.8%. The sequenced sample consisted of peripheral blood. These receptors all come from a woman aged 60-70 years with COVID-19, enrolled during active disease.

This rearrangement joins TRBV5-1 to TRBJ1-6; 8 nucleotides align to TRBD1. CDR1 and CDR2 from the germline V gene are SGHRS and YFSETQ. The trim removed 0 bases at V and 5 bases at J, leaving 4 bases unmatched. The CDR3 sequence is 16 residues long. This CDR3 reads CASSLEGQGNNSPLHF. The CDR3 DNA reads TGCGCCAGCAGCTTGGAAGGACAGGGTAATAATTCACCCCTCCACTTT. The full variable domain, rest sourced from reference TRBV5-1 and TRBJ1-6, is KAGVTQTPRYLIKTRGQQVTLSCSPISGHRSVSWYQQTPGQGLQFLFEYFSETQRNKGNFPGRFSGRQFSNSRSEMNVSTLELGDSALYLCASSLEGQGNNSPLHFGNGTRLTVT.

This chain joins TRBV28 and TRBJ2-4; 9 bases align to TRBD2. Germline-derived CDR1 and CDR2 are MDHEN and SYDVKM. V was clipped by 1 base and J by 2 bases; unmatched bases: 15. This CDR3 is 20 amino acids long. The CDR3 DNA sequence: TGTGCCAGCAGTTTATTTCTCGCGGGAGGGCCATCTTCTCCCAAAAACATTCAGTACTTC. This translates into CASSLFLAGGPSSPKNIQYF.

The chain couples TRBV6-5 to TRBJ1-2, with D tentatively TRBD1 (5 bases). Germline CDR1 reads MNHEY; CDR2 reads SVGAGI. This CDR3 spans 14 amino acids. The ends were cut back, 4 bases at V and 12 bases at J, with 21 bases in the middle. The CDR3, as DNA: TGTGCCAGCAGTTTGGACATTCTCACTGGTTATCACACCTTC. It is translated as CASSLDILTGYHTF.

The table lists this clone with many counts. V gene TRBV5-1 combines with J gene TRBJ2-2; 11 nucleotides line up with TRBD2. There are 14 residues in the CDR3. V lost 4 bases to trimming and J lost 7 bases; unmatched junction nucleotides: 3. The germline V gene has CDR1 SGHRS and CDR2 YFSETQ. Here the CDR3 reads CASSLGTSGGELFF. The CDR3 DNA is TGCGCCAGCAGCCTCGGGACTAGCGGCGGGGAGCTGTTTTTT.

This sequence joins TRBV18 and TRBJ1-5; D is possibly TRBD1 (6 bases). CDR1 is KGHSH and CDR2 is LQKENI in the germline V gene. This CDR3 is built from 16 residues. V lost 6 bases and J lost 3, with 18 bases in between. CDR3 region: CASSRTQVGANQPQHF. CDR3 bases: TGTGCCAGCTCCAGAACACAGGTGGGGGCCAATCAGCCCCAGCATTTT.

The V and J genes are TRBV5-1 and TRBJ1-5, with TRBD1 matching over 10 bases. The germline gives CDR1 SGHRS, CDR2 YFSETQ. The CDR3 is 16 residues long. The J segment lost 9 bases and the V segment lost 0 bases, leaving 9 bases of the junction unmatched. The CDR3 sequence: CASSLGPRTGGGPQHF. The DNA for the CDR3 is TGCGCCAGCAGCTTGGGCCCTAGGACAGGGGGGGGGCCCCAGCATTTT.

V usage is TRBV6-5 and J usage is TRBJ2-3, with no clear D. V was clipped by 6 bases and J by 5 bases, with 9 bases between them. CDR1 MNHEY and CDR2 SVGAGI come from the germline V gene. The CDR3 is 12 amino acids. The CDR3 sequence: CASSLTGDTQYF. CDR3 DNA: TGTGCCAGCAGCCTCACCGGAGATACGCAGTATTTT.

J is TRBJ2-3 and V is TRBV3-1 (or the pseudogene TRBV3-2); maybe TRBD2 (5 bases). This CDR3 contains 14 residues. The germline V gene has CDR1 LGHDT and CDR2 YNNKEL (reference sequence). V was trimmed by 6 bases and J by 0 bases, leaving 10 bases between them. The CDR3 nucleotides read TGTGCCAGCAGTCGGGAACAGAGCACAGATACGCAGTATTTT. It is translated as CASSREQSTDTQYF.

The chain joins TRBV7-9 to TRBJ1-3; no clear D gene. Germline loops: CDR1 SEHNR, CDR2 FQNEAQ (reference sequence). The ends were cut back, 1 base at V and 4 bases at J, with 8 bases in the middle. There are 14 residues in the CDR3. The CDR3 nucleotides read TGTGCCAGCAGCTTAGGGGCTCTCGGAAACACCATATATTTT. Translated, it gives CASSLGALGNTIYF.

The genes are TRBV7-8 and TRBJ1-4; TRBD1 is a possible D gene (6 bases). CDR3 length: 14 residues. CDR1 is SGHVS, CDR2 FQNEAQ, per germline. V lost 4 bases to trimming and J lost 4 bases, with 10 bases between them. CDR3 sequence (DNA): TGTGCCAGCAGCTCCGGGACAAATAATGAAAAACTGTTTTTT. It translates to CASSSGTNNEKLFF. The entire variable domain, with the rest obtained from reference TRBV7-8 and TRBJ1-4, is as follows: GAGVSQSPRYKVAKRGQDVALRCDPISGHVSLFWYQQALGQGPEFLTYFQNEAQLDKSGLPSDRFFAERPEGSVSTLKIQRTQQEDSAVYLCASSSGTNNEKLFFGSGTQLSVL.

The J gene is TRBJ2-2, the V gene TRBV9, with D perhaps matching TRBD2 (6 bases). V was pared by 1 base and J by 5 bases, with 9 bases between. From germline, CDR1 is SGDLS and CDR2 YYNGEE. The CDR3 loop spans 14 amino acids. CDR3 in DNA: TGTGCCAGCAGCGTACTAGCGTTGACCGGGGAGCTGTTTTTT. This codes for CASSVLALTGELFF.

The chain combines TRBV24-1 with TRBJ2-7, with 10 bases fitting TRBD1. J gave up 5 bases and V 4 bases, and 7 bases lay outside the gene matches. The germline V gene encodes CDR1 KGHDR and CDR2 SFDVKD. There are 15 residues in the CDR3. CDR3 nucleotide sequence: TGTGCCACCAGTGAGTCCGGGACAGGGGTCCACGAGCAGTACTTC. It codes for CATSESGTGVHEQYF.

This clone was detected a few times. J is TRBJ2-7 and V is TRBV20-1; possibly TRBD1 for D (6 bases). The CDR3 runs to 16 residues. From germline, CDR1 is DFQATT and CDR2 SNEGSKA (reference sequence). Trimming took 3 bases from V and 1 from J, leaving 19 bases between them. The CDR3 DNA reads as TGCAGTGCTAGTGGACGACCCACAGGGCGATCCTACGAGCAGTACTTC. Amino acids: CSASGRPTGRSYEQYF.

This clone was seen a handful of times. The V and J genes are TRBV6-2 or TRBV6-3 and TRBJ2-7; 11 bases align to TRBD2. The junction had 9 bases not matched to a gene; V was cut back by 2 bases and J by 12 bases. From germline, CDR1 is MNHEY and CDR2 SVGEGT. This CDR3 comprises 14 residues. Here the CDR3 DNA reads TGTGCCAGCAGTTACCTAGCGGGAGGCCCCTTCTTGTACTTC. This encodes CASSYLAGGPFLYF.